This T cell receptor beta chain was observed in a study of CD8 T cells in ankylosing spondylitis. TCRdb reanalysed the 5' RACE reads using MiXCR and keeps one entry per CDR3 protein. Here the sample spans 350,000 or so distinct CDR3 sequences, about 9.9% being singletons. The CDR3 runs to 17 residues. The germline CDR1 and CDR2 sequences are DFQATT and SNEGSKA (reference sequence). Trimming at V came to 5 bases and at J to 1 base, leaving 13 bases not matched to a gene. Comments on this clonotype: The antigen remains unidentified.

Whole-study results and caveats: Earlier reports found some motif variants in synovial fluid and blood in reactive arthritis.

The source material was blood, either unsorted or a sorted T cell fraction (not recorded which). This TCR derives from a female donor with ankylosing spondylitis or in good health (not recorded which). The chain combines TRBV20-1 with TRBJ1-5; 8 bases fit TRBD1. Here the CDR3 reads CSAFRTGTGLSNQPQHF. CDR3 nucleotide sequence: TGCAGTGCTTTCAGAACCGGGACAGGATTAAGCAATCAGCCCCAGCATTTT.